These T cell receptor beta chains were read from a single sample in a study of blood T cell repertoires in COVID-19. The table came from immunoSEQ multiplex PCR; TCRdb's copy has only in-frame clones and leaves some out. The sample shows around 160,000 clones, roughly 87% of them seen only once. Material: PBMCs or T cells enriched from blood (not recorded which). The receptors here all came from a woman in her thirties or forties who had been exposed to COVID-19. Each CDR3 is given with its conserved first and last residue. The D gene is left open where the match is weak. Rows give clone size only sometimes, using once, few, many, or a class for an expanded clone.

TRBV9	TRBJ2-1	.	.	TGTGCCAGCAGCAGAACAGGGTCAGGCGATGAGCAGTTCTTC	CASSRTGSGDEQFF
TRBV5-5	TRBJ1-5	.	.	TGTGCCAGCAGCTTGGATCGGGATCAGCCCCAGCATTTT	CASSLDRDQPQHF
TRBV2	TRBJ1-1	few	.	TGTGCCAGCAGTGACAGGGAAAACACTGAAGCTTTCTTT	CASSDRENTEAFF
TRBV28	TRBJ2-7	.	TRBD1	TGTGCCAGCAGTTTTCTCCCGGGACAGACCTACGAGCAGTACTTC	CASSFLPGQTYEQYF
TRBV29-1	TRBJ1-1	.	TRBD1	TGCAGCACCAAACAGGGGACGACTGAAGCTTTCTTT	CSTKQGTTEAFF
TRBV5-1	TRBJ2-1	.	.	TGCGCCAGCAGCGGAGGGTCCTCCTACAATGAGCAGTTCTTC	CASSGGSSYNEQFF
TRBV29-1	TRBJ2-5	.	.	TGCAGCGTTGAACGTAGCGCCCGGGGGACCCAGTACTTC	CSVERSARGTQYF
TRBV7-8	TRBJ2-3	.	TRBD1	TGTGCCAGCAGCTATAGGGACAGTAGCACAGATACGCAGTATTTT	CASSYRDSSTDTQYF
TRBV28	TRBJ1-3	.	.	TGTGCCAGCAGTGGGCCGGGACTGATCTCTGGAAACACCATATATTTT	CASSGPGLISGNTIYF
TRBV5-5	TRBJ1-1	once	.	TGTGCCAGCAGCTTTGGCCAACAGGGTTTGGCCACTGAAGCTTTCTTT	CASSFGQQGLATEAFF
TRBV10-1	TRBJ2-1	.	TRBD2	TGCGCCAGCAGTGATCCTTTAGCGGGAGGTAATGAGCAGTTCTTC	CASSDPLAGGNEQFF
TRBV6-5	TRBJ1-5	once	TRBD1	TGTGCCAGCAGCCGGAGACAGGGAGGCAATCAGCCCCAGCATTTT	CASSRRQGGNQPQHF
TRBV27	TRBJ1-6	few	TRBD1	TGTGCCAGCAGCTCCGGACAGGTTTTGGATTCACCCCTCCACTTT	CASSSGQVLDSPLHF
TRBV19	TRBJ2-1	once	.	TGTGCCAGTAGTAAGACTAGTAGCAGCTCCTACAATGAGCAGTTCTTC	CASSKTSSSSYNEQFF
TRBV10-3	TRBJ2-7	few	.	TGTGCCATCAGTGGCGGGGACGGGAGCTCCTACGAGCAGTACTTC	CAISGGDGSSYEQYF
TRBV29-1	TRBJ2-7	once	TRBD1	TGCAGCGTTGAGGACAGGGAATACGAGCAGTACTTC	CSVEDREYEQYF
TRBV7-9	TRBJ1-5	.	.	TGTGCCAGCAGCTTGGGAGGTATGGCCCAGCATTTT	CASSLGGMAQHF
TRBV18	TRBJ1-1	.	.	TGTGCCAGCTCCCCAGGAAGCAGGACTGAAGCTTTCTTT	CASSPGSRTEAFF
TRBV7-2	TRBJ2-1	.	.	TGTGCCAGCAGCTTAGACGGGGAAGCATACAATGAGCAGTTCTTC	CASSLDGEAYNEQFF
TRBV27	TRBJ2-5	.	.	TGTGCCAGCAGTTTATCCGGGGGGACATTCCAAGAGACCCAGTACTTC	CASSLSGGTFQETQYF
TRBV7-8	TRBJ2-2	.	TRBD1	TGTGCCAGTAGACAGGGGTCGAACACCGGGGAGCTGTTTTTT	CASRQGSNTGELFF
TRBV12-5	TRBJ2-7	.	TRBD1	TGTGCTAGTGTCAGGGACAGTGCCCCCTACGAGCAGTACTTC	CASVRDSAPYEQYF